The 12 T cell receptor beta chains in this list originate from one sample, sequenced in a study of immune evolution from preneoplasia to lung adenocarcinoma. Profiling relied on immunoSEQ multiplex PCR, and the TCRdb table lists in-frame clones only, not all of them. This table has 6,000 to 6,500 clones, around 80% appearing once. Material for sequencing was FFPE adjacent normal lung tissue. All receptors come from an older donor with lung adenocarcinoma.

This chain connects TRBV7-3 to TRBJ2-1; possible D gene TRBD1, 5 bases. The length of the CDR3 is 13 residues. V lost 6 bases to trimming and J lost 8 bases, with 14 bases between them. From germline, CDR1 is SGHTA and CDR2 FQGTGA. CDR3 nucleotide sequence: TGTGCCAGCAGACTTGACAGCACCCATGAGCAGTTCTTC. Its protein product is CASRLDSTHEQFF. The full variable domain, its missing parts supplied by reference TRBV7-3 and TRBJ2-1, is GAGVSQTPSNKVTEKGKYVELRCDPISGHTALYWYRQSLGQGPEFLIYFQGTGAADDSGLPNDRFFAVRPEGSVSTLKIQRTERGDSAVYLCASRLDSTHEQFFGPGTRLTVL.

V is TRBV6-5 and J is TRBJ1-1, with D possibly matching TRBD1 (6 bases). V gave up 4 bases and J gave up 6 bases, with 15 bases separating them. Per germline, CDR1 MNHEY and CDR2 SVGAGI. This CDR3 has 14 amino acids. CDR3 sequence reads: CASSSGQRTAEAFF. The CDR3 DNA reads TGTGCCAGCAGTTCGGGACAAAGAACCGCTGAAGCTTTCTTT.

This sequence joins TRBV4-1 and TRBJ1-1, with D unresolved. The CDR3 is made up of 14 amino acids. The V end was cut by 4 bases, the J end by 1 base, with 10 bases between. CDR1 MGHRA and CDR2 YSYEKL come from the germline V gene. CDR3 amino acids: CASSPRGQNTEAFF. The CDR3 bases are TGCGCCAGCAGCCCCCGAGGGCAGAACACTGAAGCTTTCTTT.

V usage is TRBV10-3 and J usage is TRBJ2-7, with D possibly being TRBD1 or TRBD2 (5 bases each). Germline V CDR1 and CDR2: ENHRY, SYGVKD. V lost 6 bases, J lost 2 bases, and 11 bases lay in between. This CDR3 is 13 amino acids long. The CDR3 sequence: CAIREPGPYEQYF. DNA for the CDR3: TGTGCCATCAGGGAACCGGGACCCTACGAGCAGTACTTC.

The chain couples TRBV5-1 to TRBJ2-2; 8 nucleotides line up with TRBD1. Germline CDR1 SGHRS, CDR2 YFSETQ. The CDR3 covers 14 residues. Unmatched junction bases numbered 6, after V lost 5 bases and J lost 6 bases. Written as DNA, the CDR3 is TGCGCCAGCAGAGGGACAGGAGACGCCGGGGAGCTGTTTTTT. Translation: CASRGTGDAGELFF.

This chain links TRBV5-1 with TRBJ2-1; the D gene is possibly TRBD2 (6 bases). Germline CDR1 SGHRS, CDR2 YFSETQ. This CDR3 has 15 amino acids. The V and J ends lost 3 bases and 3 bases respectively, with 13 bases between them. The CDR3 DNA is TGCGCCAGCAGCTCGGACTACTCGATCTACAATGAGCAGTTCTTC. It translates to CASSSDYSIYNEQFF.

This clone showed up just once. The chain employs TRBV10-3 and TRBJ1-1; TRBD1 is a possible D gene (5 bases). Trimming cost V 6 bases and J 1 base, with 9 bases left between them. Germline V gene lookup returns CDR1 ENHRY and CDR2 SYGVKD. This CDR3 comprises 13 residues. The chain's CDR3 is CAISLGQNTEAFF. The CDR3 nucleotides read TGTGCCATCAGCCTCGGACAGAACACTGAAGCTTTCTTT.

The V gene is TRBV14, the J gene TRBJ2-7; D unclear. V lost 7 bases, J lost 2 bases, and 6 bases lay in between. This CDR3 has 11 amino acids. Per germline, CDR1 SGHDN and CDR2 FVKESK. The CDR3 bases are TGTGCCAGCAACCATACCTACGAGCAGTACTTC. Translated, it gives CASNHTYEQYF.

The chain combines TRBV30 with TRBJ1-5; D perhaps matches TRBD1 (5 bases). The CDR3 is made up of 14 amino acids. Deletions cut 1 base from V and 6 bases from J, with 13 bases between. Germline assignment: CDR1 GTSNPN and CDR2 SVGIG (reference sequence). The CDR3 DNA sequence: TGTGCCTGGAGTGGATCGGGGGGAGGTCAGCCCCAGCATTTT. Amino acid sequence: CAWSGSGGGQPQHF.

V and J are TRBV20-1 and TRBJ2-7; D gene uncertain. Germline V gives CDR1 DFQATT, CDR2 SNEGSKA (reference sequence). The CDR3 is made up of 11 amino acids. Trimming removed 4 bases at V and 3 bases at J, with 7 bases between. The CDR3 here is CSATTLYEQYF. The CDR3 nucleotides are TGCAGTGCTACGACCCTCTACGAGCAGTACTTC.

This clone was seen only once. The chain uses TRBV7-9 and TRBJ2-2; 10 positions match TRBD2. Germline-derived CDR1 and CDR2 are SEHNR and FQNEAQ (reference sequence). The CDR3 consists of 16 residues. The junction had 10 bases not matched to a gene; V was cut back by 5 bases and J by 7 bases. This chain's CDR3 is CASSGLAGDIGGELFF. The CDR3 DNA sequence: TGTGCCAGCAGCGGTCTAGCGGGAGATATCGGCGGGGAGCTGTTTTTT.

The chain links TRBV10-2 to TRBJ2-6, with a possible D match to TRBD1 (7 bases). V lost 8 bases, J lost 0 bases, and 23 bases lay in between. This CDR3 region has 19 residues. Germline CDR1 is WSHSY and CDR2 is SAAADI. The CDR3: CASLPGGNTPSSGANVLTF. The CDR3 DNA sequence: TGCGCCAGCCTTCCAGGGGGGAATACTCCTAGCTCTGGGGCCAACGTCCTGACTTTC.